This T cell receptor (beta chain) is from a study of PD-1 blockade in classical Hodgkin lymphoma (TCRdb year 2020). Regarding the research as a whole: Nivolumab dosing was 3 mg/kg intravenously every 2 weeks, continuing until either disease progression or unacceptable toxicity. The study used CyTOF and TCR beta sequencing to define a peripheral blood immune signature of response to PD-1 blockade in classical Hodgkin lymphoma. Summary of the overall study and its limitations: The study covered only a single clinical trial cohort, and the causes of the repertoire differences, possibly disease activity or prior therapy, were still not defined. A significant rise by C4D1 was seen in CD4+ but not CD8+ TCR diversity (p=0.0027 vs p=0.16), with the rise being most apparent in complete responders (p=0.02). Trial patients achieving complete response had baseline diversity similar to newly diagnosed patients, whereas partial responders and progressors had significantly lower diversity. Baseline TCR diversity was reported to be lower in newly diagnosed patients than in healthy donors and to be lower still in relapsed/refractory patients. Patients starting nivolumab less than 1 year after ASCT had lower diversity and were excluded from later analyses to avoid confounding by immune reconstitution.

V gives up 7 bases and J gives up 4 bases, and the segment between their germline ends measures 14 bases. Including the terminal cysteine and phenylalanine, the CDR3 comprises 14 residues. Only the CDR3 region is kept as DNA, spanning 42 bases read in frame from base 1. CDR1 is given as ENHRY and CDR2 as SYGVKD, both from the germline V gene. The Qiagen DNeasy kit was used to extract genomic DNA both from unsorted PBMCs and from the negatively selected CD4+ and CD8+ fractions. Amplification of TCR beta CDR3 regions was done by immunoSEQ multiplex PCR with primers that anneal to V and J segments. A synthetic immune receptor repertoire was used to minimize amplification bias, and any remaining bias was removed computationally after sequencing. For the original study's pipeline: Custom Python scripts were used to quantify repertoire diversity as the Shannon entropy index. Unsorted, CD4+ and CD8+ repertoires were analyzed separately, except in combined analyses where CD4+ and CD8+ sequences were merged in silico. Clonal expansion was defined as at least a 2-fold frequency increase after treatment relative to C1D1, with a pseudocount of 0.5 for undetected baseline clones. Clones with 0 or 1 copy at C1D1 were defined as singleton clones, while clones with 2 or more copies were defined as non-singleton clones. By matching protein sequences in sorted samples from the same patient, clones expanded in unsorted samples were annotated as CD4+, CD8+ or unknown. Wilcoxon tests were applied to paired samples to test diversity changes from C1D1 to C4D1. TCRdb retrieved this table from immuneACCESS and kept in-frame rearrangements only. Not all clones are present; in checked studies, unresolved V genes account for under half, and no reason is known for the remainder. V, J and clone size are taken as reported in that table, and D and trimming were inferred from the DNA itself. This sample comprises roughly 29,000 clones, 85% to 90% of them detected only once. Over 2% of the sample comes from the top ten.

The time point label corresponds to: cycle 4 day 1 (C4D1), after 6 weeks of nivolumab. Every trial patient had relapsed following autologous stem cell transplantation, and prior brentuximab vedotin exposure was what differed among cohorts A, B and C. A Miltenyi CD4+ T cell isolation kit was used for magnetic negative selection to purify CD4+ T cells from thawed PBMCs. The trial cohort was composed of approximately 60 patients with relapsed/refractory classical Hodgkin lymphoma, for whom complete response, partial response or progressive disease was recorded as best overall response. Trial patients were treated with single-agent nivolumab in the multi-cohort phase II CheckMate 205 trial. An independent review committee assessed best overall response by applying the 2007 International Working Group response criteria. Trial PBMCs were collected just before the start of nivolumab (C1D1) and during therapy at cycle 2 day 1 and cycle 4 day 1. After peripheral blood was drawn into 8 mL Vacutainer Cell Preparation Tubes, PBMCs were isolated by centrifugation and then cryopreserved. Purified CD4+ and CD8+ fractions were prepared only for cases in which an additional PBMC sample was available. Magnetically labelled cells were depleted on LS columns in a quadroMACS separator, and the flow-through was collected as the purified fraction.

With respect to this clone: Its antigen is unknown. Per-nucleotide qualities are absent, and no much larger clonotype sits a single base away.

This TCR came from a human donor with classical Hodgkin lymphoma. The sample consisted of CD4+ T cells from blood, taken before the fourth cycle of nivolumab. The V and J genes are TRBV10-3 and TRBJ1-5; the D gene is possibly TRBD1, with 5 bases matching. The CDR3 sequence is CAITPGRENQPQHF. At the DNA level, the sequence is TGTGCCATCACCCCGGGCAGGGAAAATCAGCCCCAGCATTTT.